The T cell receptor (beta chain) under discussion was sequenced for a study of blood T cell repertoires in COVID-19. Generated by immunoSEQ multiplex PCR, the TCRdb table keeps only in-frame clones and is missing some. This sample has around 330,000 clones, with roughly 85% found just once. The CDR3 loop spans 13 amino acids. After removal of 10 bases from V and 3 bases from J, the junction contained 2 bases not matched to a gene. In germline, CDR1 is ENHRY, CDR2 SYGVKD. Sequenced input: PBMCs or T cells enriched from blood (not recorded which). This TCR came from a woman aged 25 to 45 who had been exposed to COVID-19. The chain combines TRBV10-3 with TRBJ2-1; TRBD2 agrees at 11 bases. In nucleotides, the CDR3 is TGTGCCACCGGGACTAGCGGCTACAATGAGCAGTTCTTC. Translating it yields CATGTSGYNEQFF.